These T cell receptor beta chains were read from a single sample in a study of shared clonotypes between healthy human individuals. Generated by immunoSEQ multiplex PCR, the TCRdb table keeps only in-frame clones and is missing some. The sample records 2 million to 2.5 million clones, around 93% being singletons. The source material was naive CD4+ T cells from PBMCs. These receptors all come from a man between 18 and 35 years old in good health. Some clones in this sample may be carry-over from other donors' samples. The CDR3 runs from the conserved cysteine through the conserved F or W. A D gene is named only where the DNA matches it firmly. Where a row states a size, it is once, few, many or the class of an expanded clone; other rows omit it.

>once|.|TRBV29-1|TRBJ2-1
TGCAGCGTTTTACGGGCCGTAGCGGTAGCCTACAATGAGCAGTTCTTC
CSVLRAVAVAYNEQFF
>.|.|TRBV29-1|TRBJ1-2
TGCAGCGTTGACCAGGACGATTATGGCTACACCTTC
CSVDQDDYGYTF
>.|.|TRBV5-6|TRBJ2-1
TGTGCCAGCAGCTCAGAGATAACAGGGAGCTCCTACAATGAGCAGTTCTTC
CASSSEITGSSYNEQFF
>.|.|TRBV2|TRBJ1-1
TGTGCCAGCACGGTCGCTCGGGCAGCGAACACTGAAGCTTTCTTT
CASTVARAANTEAFF
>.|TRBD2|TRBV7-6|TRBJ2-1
TGTGCCAGCAGCTCCTCAGGACTAGCCTACAATGAGCAGTTCTTC
CASSSSGLAYNEQFF
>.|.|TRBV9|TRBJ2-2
TGTGCCAGCAGCGTATTTGGCGGGACGAACACCGGGGAGCTGTTTTTT
CASSVFGGTNTGELFF
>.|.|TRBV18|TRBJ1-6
TGTGCCAGCTCACCACCGGCTGGCGGTTCACCCCTCCACTTT
CASSPPAGGSPLHF
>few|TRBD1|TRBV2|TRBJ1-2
TGTGCCAGCAGGGACAGGGGGCCCAGTGGCTACACCTTC
CASRDRGPSGYTF
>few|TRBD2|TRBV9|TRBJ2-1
TGTGCCAGCAGCGTCCGGAGCGGGAGCAATGAGCAGTTCTTC
CASSVRSGSNEQFF
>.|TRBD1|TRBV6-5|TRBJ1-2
TGTGCCAGCAGTTCAGACAGGGTGGGCTATGGCTACACCTTC
CASSSDRVGYGYTF
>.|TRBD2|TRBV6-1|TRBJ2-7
TGTGCCAGCAGTGAAAGACTAGCGGGAGGGCCTTCCTACGAGCAGTACTTC
CASSERLAGGPSYEQYF
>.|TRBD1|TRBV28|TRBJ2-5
TGTGCCAGCAGCGTAACAGGGGAAATGTCAGAGACCCAGTACTTC
CASSVTGEMSETQYF
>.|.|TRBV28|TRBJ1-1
TGTGCCAGCAGTTTAGCGGGTTGGGTTGAAGCTTTCTTT
CASSLAGWVEAFF
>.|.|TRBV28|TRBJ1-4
TGTGCCAGCAGTTTGGTCCGGGGGAGTAATGAAAAACTGTTTTTT
CASSLVRGSNEKLFF
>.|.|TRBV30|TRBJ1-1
TGTGCCTGGATGTATGACAGGAACACTGAAGCTTTCTTT
CAWMYDRNTEAFF
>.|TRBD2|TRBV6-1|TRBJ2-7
TGTGCCAGCACGAGGGAGGGTACCTCCTACGAGCAGTACTTC
CASTREGTSYEQYF